A single TCR beta chain is shown here with its context. The antigen remains undetermined. The germline V and J ends were trimmed by 2 bases and 6 bases, with 10 bases remaining between them. Germline CDR1 reads GTSNPN; CDR2 reads SVGIG (reference sequence). The CDR3 runs to 12 residues. The data belong to a study of CD4+ T cells in melanoma. Study conclusions and caveats: In melanoma, neoantigen-specific CD4+ T cells reportedly differed in differentiation state. CD8+ T cell, macrophage and B cell function reportedly correlated with neoantigen-specific CD4+ T cells.

Using immunoSEQ multiplex PCR, the repertoire was profiled, and TCRdb retains in-frame clones only, with some absent. The sample contains about 10,000 clones, 60% to 85% of which appear only once. This receptor was obtained from a human donor with melanoma. The sequenced sample was cells from a culture (not recorded whether cultured in vitro). V gene TRBV30 combines with J gene TRBJ1-1; D call uncertain. The CDR3 coding sequence is TGTGCCTGGAGTCTTCTCGGAGCTGAAGCTTTCTTT. Translating it yields CAWSLLGAEAFF.